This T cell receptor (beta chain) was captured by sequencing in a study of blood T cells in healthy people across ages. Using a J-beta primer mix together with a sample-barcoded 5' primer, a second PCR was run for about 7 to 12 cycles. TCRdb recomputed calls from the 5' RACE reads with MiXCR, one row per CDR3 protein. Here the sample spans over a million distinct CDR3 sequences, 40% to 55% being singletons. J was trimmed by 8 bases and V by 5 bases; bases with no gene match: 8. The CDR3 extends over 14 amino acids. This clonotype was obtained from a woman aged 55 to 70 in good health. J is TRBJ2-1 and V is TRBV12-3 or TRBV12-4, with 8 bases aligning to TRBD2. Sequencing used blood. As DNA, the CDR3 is TGTGCCAGCAGTGCCACCGGGACTAGGGATGAGCAGTTCTTC. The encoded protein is CASSATGTRDEQFF.